These T cell receptor beta chains were read from a single sample in a study of blood T cell repertoires in COVID-19. Only in-frame clones appear in the TCRdb table, and some are missing; sequencing was by immunoSEQ multiplex PCR. The sample records some 380,000 clones, over 65% being singletons. Sequencing was carried out using peripheral blood. All receptors come from a human donor with acute or convalescent COVID-19. The donor label of this sample is uncertain. The CDR3 runs from the conserved cysteine through the conserved F or W. D genes are given only for firm matches. Clone size is not always given. Where it is, it says once, few, many or a class for expanded clones.

. | 13 | TRBJ2-7 | TRBV5-1 | . | TGCGCCAGCAGCTTTTTCGGGTCCTACGAGCAGTACTTC | CASSFFGSYEQYF
many | 18 | TRBJ2-1 | TRBV7-2 | TRBD2 | TGTGCCAGCAGCTTAGAAGGGACTAGCGGGAGGTTCTACAATGAGCAGTTCTTC | CASSLEGTSGRFYNEQFF
. | 12 | TRBJ1-1 | TRBV14 | . | TGTGCCAGCAGCCAATCGAGGATGAGAGCTTTCTTT | CASSQSRMRAFF
. | 13 | TRBJ1-5 | TRBV15 | . | TGTGCCACCAGCAGGTCAGATAATCAGCCCCAGCATTTT | CATSRSDNQPQHF
. | 15 | TRBJ2-1 | TRBV27 | TRBD1 | TGTGCCAGCAGTTTTTTGGGACAGGGCCACAATGAGCAGTTCTTC | CASSFLGQGHNEQFF
. | 14 | TRBJ2-1 | TRBV18 | . | TGTGCCAGCTCACCACAGTCAGGGATTAATGAGCAGTTCTTC | CASSPQSGINEQFF
. | 15 | TRBJ1-1 | TRBV4-1 | . | TGCGCCAGCAGCCAAGACCCCAGTCTCGTTACTGAAGCTTTCTTT | CASSQDPSLVTEAFF
. | 17 | TRBJ1-2 | TRBV10-3 | TRBD1 | TGTGCCATCAGTGGAGCGACAGGGGGCTTAGGGTACTATGGCTACACCTTC | CAISGATGGLGYYGYTF
. | 13 | TRBJ2-5 | TRBV11-2 | . | TGTGCCAGCAGCTTAGACAGGGGAGAGACCCAGTACTTC | CASSLDRGETQYF
. | 17 | TRBJ1-3 | TRBV14 | TRBD1 | TGTGCCAGCAGCCGCGACAGGGGTTTATACTCTGGAAACACCATATATTTT | CASSRDRGLYSGNTIYF
. | 16 | TRBJ2-7 | TRBV27 | TRBD2 | TGTGCCAGCAGTTTTATGGGACTAGCGGGAAAGTACGAGCAGTACTTC | CASSFMGLAGKYEQYF
. | 12 | TRBJ1-2 | TRBV6-4 | TRBD1 | TGTGCCAGCAACGGACAGGGCGGGGGCTACACCTTC | CASNGQGGGYTF
. | 17 | TRBJ2-2 | TRBV15 | . | TGTGCCACCAGCAGAGATCTACCCGGGGGGAACACCGGGGAGCTGTTTTTT | CATSRDLPGGNTGELFF
once | 15 | TRBJ2-2 | TRBV7-9 | . | TGTGCCAGCAGCAACGCGGCCAGGGGTACCGGGGAGCTGTTTTTT | CASSNAARGTGELFF
. | 13 | TRBJ1-2 | TRBV7-8 | . | TGTGCCAGCAGCTTGGGCAGGGACTATGGCTACACCTTC | CASSLGRDYGYTF
. | 16 | TRBJ2-1 | TRBV5-8 | . | TGTGCCAGCAGCTTGCCGGGAGATATAACCTACAATGAGCAGTTCTTC | CASSLPGDITYNEQFF
. | 15 | TRBJ1-5 | TRBV18 | . | TGTGCCAGCTCACCAGGCAGAATTAGCAATCAGCCCCAGCATTTT | CASSPGRISNQPQHF
many | 13 | TRBJ2-1 | TRBV5-5 | . | TGTGCCAGCAGCTTGGTGGGGGCGGATGAGCAGTTCTTC | CASSLVGADEQFF
few | 14 | TRBJ2-3 | TRBV6-5 | . | TGTGCCAGCACAAGCGAGGGAGACACAGATACGCAGTATTTT | CASTSEGDTDTQYF
. | 15 | TRBJ2-7 | TRBV5-6 | TRBD2 | TGTGCCAGCAGCTTGTACGGACTAGCGGGAGCCGAGCAGTACTTC | CASSLYGLAGAEQYF
few | 15 | TRBJ1-1 | TRBV7-8 | . | TGTGCCAGCAGCCGCTTGGTTGAGGCGAACACTGAAGCTTTCTTT | CASSRLVEANTEAFF
. | 17 | TRBJ2-3 | TRBV7-9 | TRBD1 | TGTGCCAGCAGCCTCGGACAGGGCCCAATCCTCACAGATACGCAGTATTTT | CASSLGQGPILTDTQYF
. | 16 | TRBJ2-1 | TRBV7-2 | . | TGTGCCAGCCCCTTCGATGCAACCGGACTATACGATGAGCAGTTCTTC | CASPFDATGLYDEQFF
. | 15 | TRBJ2-3 | TRBV6-5 | TRBD1 | TGTGCCAGCAGTTCCGGGACAGGGGGAGGAGATACGCAGTATTTT | CASSSGTGGGDTQYF
. | 16 | TRBJ1-1 | TRBV27 | . | TGTGCCAGCAGTTACCTACCCCAACAGAAGAACACTGAAGCTTTCTTT | CASSYLPQQKNTEAFF
. | 13 | TRBJ1-2 | TRBV4-1 | . | TGCGCCAGCAGCCAAGGAGGGGGGGATGGCTACACCTTC | CASSQGGGDGYTF
. | 17 | TRBJ2-1 | TRBV21-1 | . | TGTGCCAGCAGCAAAGTCTTTGGGACTAACAATCTAGATGAGCAGTTCTTC | CASSKVFGTNNLDEQFF
. | 16 | TRBJ2-1 | TRBV29-1 | TRBD2 | TGCAGCGTTGGGGGAGTTCGCGGGAGCTCCTACAATGAGCAGTTCTTC | CSVGGVRGSSYNEQFF
. | 15 | TRBJ1-5 | TRBV10-1 | TRBD1 | TGCGCCAGCAGTGAGGGACAGGGGTACAATCAGCCCCAGCATTTT | CASSEGQGYNQPQHF
. | 13 | TRBJ2-7 | TRBV24-1 | . | TGTGCCACCAGTCCCCAGGGTGTCTACGAGCAGTACTTC | CATSPQGVYEQYF
. | 12 | TRBJ1-1 | TRBV6-5 | . | TGTGCCAGCAGCCGTAGAGGGACTGAAGCTTTCTTT | CASSRRGTEAFF
. | 12 | TRBJ2-5 | TRBV12-5 | TRBD1 | TGTGCTAGTGGTTTGGGATGGGGACAGGCTCACTTC | CASGLGWGQAHF
. | 14 | TRBJ1-1 | TRBV2 | . | TGTGCCAGCAGTGAGCAGGGGATAGTGACTGAAGCTTTCTTT | CASSEQGIVTEAFF
once | 15 | TRBJ1-5 | TRBV2 | . | TGTGCCAGCAGCCCGGGTCCGGTGAGCAATCAGCCCCAGCATTTT | CASSPGPVSNQPQHF
once | 15 | TRBJ2-1 | TRBV3-1/TRBV3-2 | TRBD1 | TGTGCCAGCAGCCAGTTCAGGGGGCGATCGAATGAGCAGTTCTTC | CASSQFRGRSNEQFF
. | 15 | TRBJ2-1 | TRBV15 | . | TGTGCCACCAGCAGAGAGCCCGGGTCCTACAATGAGCAGTTCTTC | CATSREPGSYNEQFF
. | 15 | TRBJ1-2 | TRBV6-5 | . | TGTGCCAGCAGGAGCCCTGGAGGGGCGAATCATGGCTACACCTTC | CASRSPGGANHGYTF
. | 19 | TRBJ2-7 | TRBV21-1 | . | TGTGCCAGCAGTAAACTACCCGTTCCCGGGACAGGGAACGGGAACGAGCAGTACTTC | CASSKLPVPGTGNGNEQYF
. | 14 | TRBJ2-2 | TRBV29-1 | . | TGCAGCCCGGGCACCACAGAAAAAACCGGGGAGCTGTTTTTT | CSPGTTEKTGELFF
. | 14 | TRBJ1-2 | TRBV4-2 | . | TGTGCCAGCAGCCAAGGCAGGGATGGTTCGGGCTACACCTTC | CASSQGRDGSGYTF
. | 15 | TRBJ2-3 | TRBV18 | . | TGTGCCAGCTCCCGCAACCAGGGAAACACAGATACGCAGTATTTT | CASSRNQGNTDTQYF
once | 13 | TRBJ1-5 | TRBV6-5 | . | TGTGCCAGCGTTGGGGGGGTCAATCAGCCCCAGCATTTT | CASVGGVNQPQHF
. | 16 | TRBJ2-3 | TRBV7-2 | . | TGTGCCAGCAGCGGACGATGGTCTAGCTTCACAGATACGCAGTATTTT | CASSGRWSSFTDTQYF
. | 12 | TRBJ1-1 | TRBV29-1 | . | TGCAGCGTTGTGGGGCAGGACAAAGAAGCTTTCTTT | CSVVGQDKEAFF
. | 18 | TRBJ2-2 | TRBV14 | TRBD2 | TGTGCCAGCAGCCAAGACCTAGCGGGAGTCAGAAGCACCGGGGAGCTGTTTTTT | CASSQDLAGVRSTGELFF
. | 14 | TRBJ1-2 | TRBV21-1 | . | TGTGCCAGCAGCGGGCAGGACAGACTTTATGGCTACACCTTC | CASSGQDRLYGYTF
. | 14 | TRBJ2-1 | TRBV18 | TRBD2 | TGTGCCAGCTCACCAACCGGGACTAGCAATGAGCAGTTCTTC | CASSPTGTSNEQFF
. | 14 | TRBJ1-2 | TRBV6-5 | . | TGTGCCAGCAGTTACAACGACAAGGAGGGTGGCTACACCTTC | CASSYNDKEGGYTF
. | 15 | TRBJ2-7 | TRBV19 | TRBD2 | TGTGCCAGTAGTATCGCTGGCGGGAGGGTCTACGAGCAGTACTTC | CASSIAGGRVYEQYF
. | 15 | TRBJ1-6 | TRBV28 | TRBD1 | TGTGCCAGCAGGTTGACAGGGAGACTCAATTCACCCCTCCACTTT | CASRLTGRLNSPLHF
. | 15 | TRBJ1-5 | TRBV18 | . | TGTGCCAGCTCACCACCGGAGGGCGCCGGCCAGCCCCAGCATTTT | CASSPPEGAGQPQHF
. | 15 | TRBJ1-5 | TRBV30 | TRBD1 | TGTGCCTGGAGTCGAACAGGGGGCCGAGATCAGCCCCAGCATTTT | CAWSRTGGRDQPQHF
. | 12 | TRBJ1-1 | TRBV5-1 | . | TGCGCCAGCAGCTTGGCCGGGGTGGGAGCTTTCTTT | CASSLAGVGAFF
. | 16 | TRBJ1-5 | TRBV4-2 | . | TGTGCCAGCAGCCAAGCCCAGGGTATTAGGAATCAGCCCCAGCATTTT | CASSQAQGIRNQPQHF
. | 16 | TRBJ1-5 | TRBV7-8 | TRBD1 | TGTGCCAGCAGCCGCACAGGGGCTTATAGCAATCAGCCCCAGCATTTT | CASSRTGAYSNQPQHF